Presented here are 25 T cell receptor beta chains from one specimen sequenced in a study of CXCR3-negative and CXCR3-positive naive CD8 T cells. Points from the study as a whole: Hydrophobicity of TRB CDR3s was greater in CXCR3-positive naive cells than in CXCR3-negative naive cells.

Through 5' RACE with UMI labels, the TRB cDNA libraries were prepared. With the 5' RACE reads reprocessed, TCRdb shows one record per CDR3 protein and no DNA. Its clone listing holds several thousand distinct CDR3 sequences. These receptors' antigens are unknown. The sample taken for sequencing was naive CXCR3+ CD8+ T cells from blood. Subset in this sample: CD45RO-CCR7+CD27+CD95- naive CD8+ T cells expressing CXCR3 (TNR3+). These TCRs come from a human donor in good health. Some clones in this sample may be carry-over from other donors' samples.

The CDR3 sequence is CAISDLDQTYEQYF. The chain employs TRBV10-3 and TRBJ2-7. The CDR3 has 14 residues. Germline CDR1 reads ENHRY; CDR2 reads SYGVKD.

The rearrangement links TRBV18 to TRBJ2-5; checking the TCRdb D call of TRBD1 is not possible without DNA. The CDR3 covers 15 residues. Germline-derived CDR1 and CDR2 are KGHSH and LQKENI. CDR3 amino acids: CASSPAWGARETQYF.

The chain uses TRBV2 and TRBJ2-5; TCRdb's D call of TRBD2 is untestable without DNA. This CDR3 is 15 amino acids long. CDR1 SNHLY and CDR2 FYNNEI come from the germline V gene. CDR3 in amino acids: CASKWTSGRAETQYF.

This clonotype is identified as medium-sized from frequency. The rearrangement joins TRBV29-1 to TRBJ1-2. Germline CDR1 is SQVTM and CDR2 is ANQGSEA. The CDR3 is 12 amino acids. The CDR3 sequence is CSVGPSNYGYTF.

J is TRBJ1-1 and V is TRBV30; the D call from TCRdb, TRBD1, cannot be confirmed without DNA. Per the germline V gene, CDR1 is GTSNPN and CDR2 is SVGIG (reference sequence). The CDR3 is made up of 13 amino acids. The CDR3 reads CALRGRSNTEAFF.

The chain links TRBV6-2 or TRBV6-3 to TRBJ1-2; TCRdb outputs TRBD1, but without DNA this stays unchecked. Germline values: CDR1 MNHEY, CDR2 SVGEGT. The CDR3 has 15 amino acids. The CDR3 reads CASSYTTGANYGYTF.

The V call is TRBV29-1, the J call TRBJ1-2. The CDR3 totals 16 residues. Germline V gene lookup returns CDR1 SQVTM and CDR2 ANQGSEA. CDR3 residues: CSVEDRAGSPIDSYTF.

The rearrangement links TRBV28 to TRBJ1-4; the D call from TCRdb, TRBD1, cannot be confirmed without DNA. The CDR3 loop spans 15 amino acids. In germline, CDR1 is MDHEN, CDR2 SYDVKM. CDR3 amino acids: CASSPTGTQGEKLFF.

This clonotype is identified as medium-sized from frequency. The J gene is TRBJ2-3, the V gene TRBV29-1; there is no DNA to check the TCRdb D call of TRBD2. CDR3 length: 17 amino acids. Germline assignment: CDR1 SQVTM and CDR2 ANQGSEA. CDR3 residues: CSVAHPGLAEITDTQYF.

The CDR3 sequence is CASSYPGQVNTGELFF. The chain has TRBV12-3 or TRBV12-4 and TRBJ2-2; TCRdb returns TRBD1, unconfirmable since there is no DNA. CDR3 size: 16 residues.

Considering frequency, this clonotype is medium-sized (0.01 to 0.1%). The rearrangement links TRBV29-1 to TRBJ1-4; checking the TCRdb D call of TRBD1 is not possible without DNA. CDR1 is SQVTM and CDR2 is ANQGSEA in the germline V gene. This CDR3 contains 14 residues. The chain's CDR3 is CSAGAGATNEKLFF. The whole variable domain, remainder taken from reference TRBV29-1 and TRBJ1-4, is SAVISQKPSRDICQRGTSLTIQCQVDSQVTMMFWYRQQPGQSLTLIATANQGSEATYESGFVIDKFPISRPNLTFSTLTVSNMSPEDSSIYLCSAGAGATNEKLFFGSGTQLSVL.

This clonotype shows up as medium-sized by frequency. The gene calls are TRBV29-1 and TRBJ2-7. The germline gives CDR1 SQVTM, CDR2 ANQGSEA. This CDR3 is 12 amino acids long. CDR3 sequence: CSVERGSYEQYF.

This chain uses TRBV2 with TRBJ2-1; checking the TCRdb D call of TRBD2 is not possible without DNA. Germline-derived CDR1 and CDR2 are SNHLY and FYNNEI. The CDR3 extends over 15 amino acids. The CDR3 loop reads CASSPGLSSYNEQFF.

This rearrangement joins TRBV6-5 to TRBJ1-2; the TCRdb call, TRBD1, lacks DNA for checking. The CDR3 consists of 17 residues. Per germline, CDR1 MNHEY and CDR2 SVGAGI. CDR3 residues: CASSYPLRGLPYYGYTF.

This clonotype is classed as medium-sized (0.01 to 0.1%) by frequency. The chain is built from TRBV29-1 and TRBJ2-5; TCRdb outputs TRBD2, but without DNA this stays unchecked. The germline V gene has CDR1 SQVTM and CDR2 ANQGSEA. The CDR3 has 14 residues. CDR3 protein: CSVGVAGGGETQYF.

This clonotype is deemed medium-sized (0.01 to 0.1%) by its frequency. The chain couples TRBV6-6 to TRBJ1-4. The CDR3 length is 14 residues. The V gene's germline CDR1 is MNHNY and CDR2 SVGAGI (reference sequence). CDR3 loop: CASSPWGGTEKLFF.

J is TRBJ2-1 and V is TRBV7-7; TCRdb's D gene call, TRBD2, goes unchecked for lack of DNA. The CDR3 consists of 15 residues. The germline CDR1 and CDR2 sequences are SSHAT and FNYEAQ (reference sequence). CDR3 sequence: CASSLEPSVYNEQFF. The full variable domain, completed using reference TRBV7-7 and TRBJ2-1, is GAGVSQSPRYKVTKRGQDVTLRCDPISSHATLYWYQQALGQGPEFLTYFNYEAQPDKSGLPSDRFSAERPEGSISTLTIQRTEQRDSAMYRCASSLEPSVYNEQFFGPGTRLTVL.

The J gene is TRBJ2-7, the V gene TRBV4-1; checking the TCRdb D call of TRBD1 is not possible without DNA. CDR3 size: 19 residues. Looked up from germline, CDR1 is MGHRA and CDR2 is YSYEKL. CDR3 protein: CASSQDPVTVWLGAYEQYF.

Considering frequency, this clonotype is medium-sized. The chain carries TRBV4-2 and TRBJ1-2. Germline CDR1 and CDR2: LGHNA and YNFKEQ. The CDR3 consists of 16 residues. The chain's CDR3 is CASSQSTGINFGGYTF.

V usage is TRBV28 and J usage is TRBJ1-3. The CDR3 contains 14 residues. Germline CDR1 reads MDHEN; CDR2 reads SYDVKM. Here the CDR3 reads CASSLTVSGNTLYF.

The V and J genes are TRBV12-3 or TRBV12-4 and TRBJ2-1; TCRdb reports TRBD1, a call that lacks DNA to check it against. The CDR3 runs to 13 residues. The CDR3 protein is CASRGDAHNEQFF.

V usage is TRBV10-3 and J usage is TRBJ2-5; as DNA is missing, the TRBD1 call by TCRdb cannot be tested. Germline lookup yields CDR1 ENHRY and CDR2 SYGVKD. The CDR3 has 15 amino acids. CDR3: CAISTEQGEGETQYF.

The chain links TRBV29-1 to TRBJ2-1; without DNA, the TCRdb call of TRBD2 cannot be checked. This CDR3 region has 16 residues. Looked up from germline, CDR1 is SQVTM and CDR2 is ANQGSEA. CDR3 protein: CSVEGTSGRDDNEQFF.

The V gene is TRBV29-1, the J gene TRBJ2-7; TCRdb indicates TRBD1, and absent DNA this call remains unverified. CDR3 length equals 13 residues. Germline loops: CDR1 SQVTM, CDR2 ANQGSEA. CDR3 sequence: CSVEERQGYEQYF.

V usage is TRBV29-1 and J usage is TRBJ2-7; with no DNA, the TCRdb D assignment of TRBD2 cannot be verified. Germline CDR1 SQVTM, CDR2 ANQGSEA. The CDR3 totals 11 residues. This CDR3 is CSVGAGREQYF.